The 13 T cell receptor beta chains in this list originate from one sample, sequenced in a study of CD8 T cells in ankylosing spondylitis (TCRdb year 2017). What the study reported, not specific to this receptor: A TCR beta motif made up of several highly homologous amino acid variants appeared to be characteristic of blood from ankylosing spondylitis patients.

The protocol used for the library was 5' RACE. Instrument on record: Illumina HiSeq 2500. TCRdb redid the processing of the public reads, applying fastp at Q25 and MiXCR, and retained in-frame beta chains. Each CDR3 protein gets just one entry, which takes the most common genes and DNA from the rows behind it. Within this sample are fewer than 650,000 distinct CDR3 sequences, with more than 9.5% of them counted one time only. The leading ten clones occupy 6.8% of the sample. These receptors have no known antigen. Sequences were obtained from blood, either unsorted or a sorted T cell fraction (not recorded which). These TCRs come from a male donor with ankylosing spondylitis.

The chain links TRBV20-1 to TRBJ2-1; TRBD2 agrees at 13 bases. Germline CDR1 is DFQATT and CDR2 is SNEGSKA (reference sequence). Trimming removed 1 base from V and 10 bases from J; junction bases left unmatched: 4. CDR3 size: 14 residues. This CDR3 is CSARGLAGGGEQFF. The CDR3 DNA reads as TGCAGTGCTAGAGGACTAGCGGGAGGCGGCGAGCAGTTCTTC.

This chain connects TRBV5-1 to TRBJ2-2; D remains ambiguous. Germline-derived CDR1 and CDR2 are SGHRS and YFSETQ. V lost 4 bases and J 5 bases, leaving 9 bases between the germline ends. The CDR3 contains 13 residues. The CDR3 DNA follows: TGCGCCAGCAGCCTTCTTTCTACCGGGGAGCTGTTTTTT. This codes for CASSLLSTGELFF.

In its sample, this clonotype was seen a few times. The rearrangement uses TRBV10-1 and TRBJ2-2, with TRBD2 matching 10 bases. The V gene's germline CDR1 is WNHNN and CDR2 SYGVQD (reference sequence). This CDR3 region has 13 residues. J gave up 7 bases and V 7 bases, and 3 bases lay outside the gene matches. Here the CDR3 DNA reads TGCGCCAGCAACCGACTAGCGGGCGGGGAGCTGTTTTTT. Its protein is CASNRLAGGELFF.

This clonotype was seen ten or more times. The chain combines TRBV2 with TRBJ2-3, with 10 nucleotides matching TRBD2. Losses at the gene ends were 4 bases for V and 1 base for J; bases not matched to a gene: 2. Germline-derived CDR1 and CDR2 are SNHLY and FYNNEI. The CDR3 runs to 15 residues. The CDR3 coding sequence is TGTGCCAGCAGTGGGACTAGCGGAGGCACAGATACGCAGTATTTT. It encodes CASSGTSGGTDTQYF.

Ten or more counts support this clonotype. The V gene is TRBV12-3 or TRBV12-4, the J gene TRBJ2-5; 8 bases are shared with TRBD2. The CDR3 totals 15 residues. The V and J ends lost 5 bases and 4 bases, in that order; junction bases with no gene match: 9. The CDR3 DNA reads as TGTGCCAGCAGTCTCCGCCTGGCGGGAGGAGAGACCCAGTACTTC. Its translation is CASSLRLAGGETQYF.

Many counts were recorded for this clonotype. V gene TRBV12-3 or TRBV12-4 combines with J gene TRBJ2-2, with 9 bases matching TRBD1. The V and J ends lost 6 bases and 5 bases, in that order; junction bases with no gene match: 7. This CDR3 has 15 amino acids. CDR3 region: CASSRDRGRTGELFF. Here the CDR3 DNA reads TGTGCCAGCAGCCGTGACAGGGGGAGAACCGGGGAGCTGTTTTTT.

The chain links TRBV29-1 to TRBJ2-1, with no clear D. Trimming shortened V by 0 bases and J by 4 bases, and 4 bases separated the two germline ends. The CDR3 is 12 residues long. The germline V gene has CDR1 SQVTM and CDR2 ANQGSEA. The CDR3 spells CSVEESYNEQFF. The CDR3 bases are TGCAGCGTTGAAGAAAGTTACAATGAGCAGTTCTTC.

V gene TRBV27 combines with J gene TRBJ1-4, with D hard to call. CDR1 MNHEY and CDR2 SMNVEV come from the germline V gene (reference sequence). The V end lost 5 bases, the J end lost 4 bases, and 11 bases lay between the germline ends. This CDR3 spans 14 amino acids. Here the CDR3 reads CASSRVDLNEKLFF. The CDR3 DNA reads TGTGCCAGCAGTAGGGTTGATCTTAATGAAAAACTGTTTTTT. Full variable domain (remainder filled in from reference TRBV27 and TRBJ1-4): EAQVTQNPRYLITVTGKKLTVTCSQNMNHEYMSWYRQDPGLGLRQIYYSMNVEVTDKGDVPEGYKVSRKEKRNFPLILESPSPNQTSLYFCASSRVDLNEKLFFGSGTQLSVL.

This rearrangement joins TRBV12-3 or TRBV12-4 to TRBJ2-2; D might be TRBD1 (5 bases). Trimming took 0 bases from V and 5 from J, leaving 10 bases between them. The CDR3 is made up of 15 amino acids. CDR3 in amino acids: CASSLAGVATGELFF. The CDR3 coding sequence is TGTGCCAGCAGTTTAGCAGGGGTTGCTACCGGGGAGCTGTTTTTT.

This clonotype was seen ten or more times. This rearrangement joins TRBV20-1 to TRBJ1-4; D possibly corresponds to TRBD1 (5 bases). V dropped 3 bases and J dropped 3 bases, with 8 bases sitting between them. The CDR3 loop spans 13 amino acids. CDR1 and CDR2 from the germline V gene are DFQATT and SNEGSKA (reference sequence). The CDR3 sequence: CSASEGPNEKLFF. Here the CDR3 DNA reads TGCAGTGCTAGCGAGGGACCTAATGAAAAACTGTTTTTT.

This clonotype was counted a few times. The chain has TRBV3-1 and TRBJ2-7; D is undetermined. The germline V gene encodes CDR1 LGHDT and CDR2 YNNKEL (reference sequence). The CDR3 extends over 13 amino acids. V was trimmed by 2 bases and J by 4 bases, leaving 9 bases between them. The CDR3 spells CASSQPLGYEQYF. The CDR3 DNA reads TGTGCCAGCAGCCAACCCTTAGGTTACGAGCAGTACTTC.

As DNA, the CDR3 is TGCGCCAGCAGCTTGTTTTTTGGCGGGAGTGGTACCGGGGAGCTGTTTTTT. Translating it yields CASSLFFGGSGTGELFF. The chain uses TRBV5-1 and TRBJ2-2; 7 bases match TRBD2. Germline V gives CDR1 SGHRS, CDR2 YFSETQ. The CDR3 is 17 amino acids. The V segment lost 1 base and the J segment 5 bases; nucleotides outside the gene matches: 11. Together with reference TRBV5-1 and TRBJ2-2, the CDR3 gives the full variable domain: KAGVTQTPRYLIKTRGQQVTLSCSPISGHRSVSWYQQTPGQGLQFLFEYFSETQRNKGNFPGRFSGRQFSNSRSEMNVSTLELGDSALYLCASSLFFGGSGTGELFFGEGSRLTVL.

This clonotype turned up a few times. The rearrangement uses TRBV20-1 and TRBJ1-5; D possibly corresponds to TRBD1 (6 bases). CDR1 and CDR2 (germline): DFQATT, SNEGSKA (reference sequence). The CDR3 length is 15 residues. Trimming left V 4 bases short and J 0 bases short, with 13 bases between. The DNA of the CDR3 is TGCAGTGCTACATCCGGGGGCGATAGCAATCAGCCCCAGCATTTT. Translated, it gives CSATSGGDSNQPQHF.